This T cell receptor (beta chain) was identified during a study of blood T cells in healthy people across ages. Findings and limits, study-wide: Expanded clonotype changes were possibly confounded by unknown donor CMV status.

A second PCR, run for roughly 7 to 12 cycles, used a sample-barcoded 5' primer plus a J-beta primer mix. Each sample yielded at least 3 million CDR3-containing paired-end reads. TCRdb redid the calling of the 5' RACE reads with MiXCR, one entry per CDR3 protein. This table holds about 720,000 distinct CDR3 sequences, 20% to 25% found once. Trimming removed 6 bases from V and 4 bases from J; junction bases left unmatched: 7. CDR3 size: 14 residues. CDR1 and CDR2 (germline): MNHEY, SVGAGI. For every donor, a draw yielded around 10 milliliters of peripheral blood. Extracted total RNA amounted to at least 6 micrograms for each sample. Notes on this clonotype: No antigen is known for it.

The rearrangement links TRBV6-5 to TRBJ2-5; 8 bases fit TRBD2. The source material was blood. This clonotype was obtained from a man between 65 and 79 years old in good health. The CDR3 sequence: CASRKQTSVETQYF. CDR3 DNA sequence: TGTGCCAGCAGGAAACAGACTAGCGTAGAGACCCAGTACTTC.